The rows below give T cell receptor beta chains drawn from one sample of a study of cytomegalovirus exposure and HLA in healthy donors. Some clones are missing from TCRdb's copy, which holds only in-frame ones; the method was immunoSEQ multiplex PCR. The table has about 140,000 clones, 75% to 90% seen once; the top ten hold 1.2%. The sample was PBMCs. Receptor source: a female donor in good health and CMV-seronegative. The CDR3 runs from the conserved cysteine through the conserved F or W. D genes are given only for firm matches. Expanded clones are given a class, and other clones once, few, many or no size at all.

V gene: TRBV5-6; clone size: -; D gene: -; J gene: TRBJ1-2; CDR3 protein: CASSLAQGRVLYGYTF; CDR3 DNA: TGTGCCAGCAGCTTGGCCCAGGGCAGGGTGCTCTATGGCTACACCTTC
V gene: TRBV6-1; clone size: few; D gene: -; J gene: TRBJ1-4; CDR3 protein: CASSEEWGVREKLFF; CDR3 DNA: TGTGCCAGCAGTGAAGAATGGGGGGTGAGAGAAAAACTGTTTTTT
V gene: TRBV5-5; clone size: once; D gene: -; J gene: TRBJ2-7; CDR3 protein: CASSLGSGEQYF; CDR3 DNA: TGTGCCAGCAGCCTAGGGAGCGGCGAGCAGTACTTC
V gene: TRBV5-6; clone size: -; D gene: -; J gene: TRBJ2-7; CDR3 protein: CASSLWWENSYEQYF; CDR3 DNA: TGTGCCAGCAGCTTGTGGTGGGAGAACTCCTACGAGCAGTACTTC
V gene: TRBV9; clone size: -; D gene: -; J gene: TRBJ2-3; CDR3 protein: CASTKGGPSTDTQYF; CDR3 DNA: TGTGCCAGCACCAAGGGGGGGCCCAGCACAGATACGCAGTATTTT
V gene: TRBV7-9; clone size: -; D gene: -; J gene: TRBJ2-3; CDR3 protein: CASSLVRGPKRDTQYF; CDR3 DNA: TGTGCCAGCAGCTTAGTCCGCGGCCCTAAGCGCGATACGCAGTATTTT
V gene: TRBV30; clone size: -; D gene: -; J gene: TRBJ1-3; CDR3 protein: CAWEARSGNTIYF; CDR3 DNA: TGTGCCTGGGAAGCACGCTCTGGAAACACCATATATTTT
V gene: TRBV29-1; clone size: -; D gene: TRBD1; J gene: TRBJ2-5; CDR3 protein: CSGTGNQETQYF; CDR3 DNA: TGCAGCGGGACAGGCAACCAAGAGACCCAGTACTTC
V gene: TRBV10-3; clone size: -; D gene: TRBD2; J gene: TRBJ2-3; CDR3 protein: CATGLAARSSTDTQYF; CDR3 DNA: TGTGCCACTGGACTAGCGGCAAGGTCTAGCACAGATACGCAGTATTTT
V gene: TRBV29-1; clone size: once; D gene: -; J gene: TRBJ2-1; CDR3 protein: CSVDGLSSYNEQFF; CDR3 DNA: TGCAGCGTTGATGGACTCAGCTCCTACAATGAGCAGTTCTTC
V gene: TRBV6-1; clone size: -; D gene: TRBD1; J gene: TRBJ2-7; CDR3 protein: CASSRLRDSLIEQYF; CDR3 DNA: TGTGCCAGCAGTCGCCTCCGGGACAGCCTTATAGAGCAGTACTTC
V gene: TRBV5-6; clone size: -; D gene: TRBD1; J gene: TRBJ1-4; CDR3 protein: CASSSGTGIRNEKLFF; CDR3 DNA: TGTGCCAGCAGCTCCGGGACAGGGATTCGGAATGAAAAACTGTTTTTT
V gene: TRBV29-1; clone size: -; D gene: -; J gene: TRBJ2-7; CDR3 protein: CSVVSRAPYEQYF; CDR3 DNA: TGCAGCGTTGTCTCGCGGGCGCCCTACGAGCAGTACTTC
V gene: TRBV2; clone size: few; D gene: TRBD1; J gene: TRBJ1-1; CDR3 protein: CASGGQLNTEAFF; CDR3 DNA: TGTGCCAGCGGGGGACAGTTGAACACTGAAGCTTTCTTT
V gene: TRBV6-5; clone size: -; D gene: -; J gene: TRBJ1-2; CDR3 protein: CASSYLRVLGYGYTF; CDR3 DNA: TGTGCCAGCAGTTACCTCCGGGTTTTGGGCTATGGCTACACCTTC
V gene: TRBV6-1; clone size: -; D gene: TRBD1; J gene: TRBJ2-7; CDR3 protein: CASGQGLSYEQYF; CDR3 DNA: TGTGCCAGCGGACAGGGCCTCTCCTACGAGCAGTACTTC
V gene: TRBV25-1; clone size: few; D gene: -; J gene: TRBJ1-2; CDR3 protein: CASRHRSGGYTF; CDR3 DNA: TGTGCCAGCAGACACAGGTCAGGTGGCTACACCTTC
V gene: TRBV6-6; clone size: -; D gene: -; J gene: TRBJ2-7; CDR3 protein: CASQTTTQGEQYF; CDR3 DNA: TGTGCCAGCCAAACAACCACCCAGGGGGAGCAGTACTTC
V gene: TRBV5-1; clone size: -; D gene: TRBD1; J gene: TRBJ1-2; CDR3 protein: CASSLNRGADGYTF; CDR3 DNA: TGCGCCAGCAGCCTGAACAGGGGGGCTGATGGCTACACCTTC
V gene: TRBV28; clone size: -; D gene: -; J gene: TRBJ1-5; CDR3 protein: CASKRGGQPQHF; CDR3 DNA: TGTGCCAGCAAAAGGGGCGGTCAGCCCCAGCATTTT
V gene: TRBV7-9; clone size: -; D gene: -; J gene: TRBJ1-2; CDR3 protein: CASSGDSLYGYTF; CDR3 DNA: TGTGCCAGCAGCGGAGACAGTCTTTATGGCTACACCTTC
V gene: TRBV19; clone size: once; D gene: -; J gene: TRBJ1-5; CDR3 protein: CASSISGGNGQPQHF; CDR3 DNA: TGTGCCAGTAGTATATCCGGGGGGAATGGGCAGCCCCAGCATTTT